The 24 T cell receptor beta chains below were found in one sample sequenced in a study of blood T cell repertoires in COVID-19. Sequencing used immunoSEQ multiplex PCR; TCRdb keeps in-frame clones, though not all of them. The sample has around 280,000 clones, around 86% seen once. Sequenced input: peripheral blood. These receptors originate from a woman aged 25 to 39 who had recovered from COVID-19.

This clone was seen a handful of times. The V call is TRBV3-1 (or the pseudogene TRBV3-2), the J call TRBJ2-2; TRBD2 agrees at 8 bases. In germline, CDR1 is LGHDT, CDR2 YNNKEL (reference sequence). This CDR3 region has 13 residues. V lost 8 bases to trimming and J lost 1 base; unmatched junction nucleotides: 0. The CDR3 reads CASLAGNTGELFF. For the CDR3, the DNA is TGTGCCAGCCTAGCGGGGAACACCGGGGAGCTGTTTTTT.

The rearrangement uses TRBV6-2 or TRBV6-3 and TRBJ2-7; D gene ambiguous. CDR3 length equals 15 residues. Germline-derived CDR1 and CDR2 are MNHEY and SVGEGT. V lost 2 bases and J 2 bases, leaving 13 bases between the germline ends. The CDR3 region is CASSYASGQTYEQYF. Written as DNA, the CDR3 is TGTGCCAGCAGTTACGCGTCAGGCCAAACCTACGAGCAGTACTTC.

This sequence joins TRBV19 and TRBJ2-2; 8 bases map to TRBD2. J was trimmed by 4 bases and V by 4 bases; bases with no gene match: 8. CDR3 length: 16 residues. The germline V gene encodes CDR1 LNHDA and CDR2 SQIVND (reference sequence). The chain's CDR3 is CASSTRTSLLTGELFF. For the CDR3, the DNA is TGTGCCAGTAGTACCAGGACTAGCCTCCTCACCGGGGAGCTGTTTTTT.

The chain links TRBV6-6 to TRBJ2-7, with TRBD1 matching over 7 bases. The J segment lost 1 base and the V segment lost 5 bases, leaving 2 bases of the junction unmatched. The CDR3 is 13 amino acids. The germline V gene has CDR1 MNHNY and CDR2 SVGAGI (reference sequence). CDR3 in DNA: TGTGCCAGCAGTCCGGGACAGTCCTACGAGCAGTACTTC. Amino acids: CASSPGQSYEQYF.

V gene TRBV5-4 combines with J gene TRBJ1-2; D gene uncertain. V dropped 0 bases and J dropped 2 bases, with 8 bases sitting between them. Germline CDR1 is SGHNT and CDR2 is YYREEE (reference sequence). CDR3 length: 14 residues. The CDR3 reads CASSLGGRNYGYTF. The CDR3 region has the DNA TGTGCCAGCAGCTTGGGCGGTAGGAACTATGGCTACACCTTC.

This sequence joins TRBV6-2 or TRBV6-3 and TRBJ2-1, with 7 nucleotides matching TRBD2. Germline V CDR1 and CDR2: MNHEY, SVGEGT. J was trimmed by 8 bases and V by 5 bases; bases with no gene match: 9. The length of the CDR3 is 14 residues. DNA for the CDR3: TGTGCCAGCAGTCCCAGCGGGATTCCGGATGAGCAGTTCTTC. This gives the protein CASSPSGIPDEQFF.

This clone has only a few counts. This rearrangement joins TRBV6-5 to TRBJ2-7; no firm D call. V lost 4 bases to trimming and J lost 5 bases, with 12 bases between them. Germline loops: CDR1 MNHEY, CDR2 SVGAGI. The CDR3 contains 13 residues. Written as DNA, the CDR3 is TGTGCCAGCAGTTCTGTCAGGAAGGACGAGCAGTACTTC. Translated: CASSSVRKDEQYF.

This chain joins TRBV7-2 and TRBJ2-3, with TRBD2 identical over 8 bases. The CDR3 spans 16 residues. CDR1 and CDR2 (germline): SGHTA, FQGNSA. J lost 5 bases, V lost 4 bases, and 11 bases had no gene match. The CDR3 reads CASSSLQRERGDTQYF. The CDR3 DNA reads TGTGCCAGCAGCTCCCTCCAGCGGGAGAGGGGAGATACGCAGTATTTT.

This rearrangement joins TRBV3-1 (or the pseudogene TRBV3-2) to TRBJ2-5; D might be TRBD2 (7 bases). Trimming took off 4 bases at V and 0 bases at J, with 9 bases between the two ends. The CDR3 sequence is 14 residues long. The V gene's germline CDR1 is LGHDT and CDR2 YNNKEL (reference sequence). CDR3 loop: CASSRGGDQETQYF. Here the CDR3 DNA reads TGTGCCAGCAGCCGAGGGGGGGACCAAGAGACCCAGTACTTC.

In its sample, this clone was seen a few times. V is TRBV6-5 and J is TRBJ2-7; 11 positions match TRBD2. The CDR3 has 15 amino acids. The J segment lost 2 bases and the V segment lost 4 bases, leaving 4 bases of the junction unmatched. The germline V gene encodes CDR1 MNHEY and CDR2 SVGAGI. The CDR3 DNA reads TGTGCCAGCAGTTCCACTAGCGGGAGAACCTACGAGCAGTACTTC. Its translation is CASSSTSGRTYEQYF.

The count of this clone is one. The V and J genes are TRBV7-9 and TRBJ2-5; TRBD2 aligns across 10 bases. The CDR3 is 15 residues long. The germline V gene encodes CDR1 SEHNR and CDR2 FQNEAQ (reference sequence). V lost 5 bases and J lost 4; bases outside the gene matches: 7. The CDR3 DNA reads TGTGCCAGCAGCCCACTAGCGGGAACTGGAGAGACCCAGTACTTC. Translation gives CASSPLAGTGETQYF.

The rearrangement links TRBV7-9 to TRBJ2-3; 8 positions agree with TRBD1. The germline CDR1 and CDR2 sequences are SEHNR and FQNEAQ (reference sequence). The CDR3 is made up of 15 amino acids. The trim removed 4 bases at V and 3 bases at J, leaving 6 bases unmatched. CDR3 DNA sequence: TGTGCCAGCAGCTCACCGGACAGGGAAACAGATACGCAGTATTTT. This encodes CASSSPDRETDTQYF.

The chain employs TRBV28 and TRBJ2-7; unclear D gene. Trimming pared 7 bases from V and 4 bases from J, leaving 11 bases between. Germline CDR1 and CDR2: MDHEN and SYDVKM. The CDR3 runs to 12 residues. Here the CDR3 reads CASTSNEYEQYF. CDR3 bases: TGTGCCAGCACCTCCAACGAGTACGAGCAGTACTTC.

J is TRBJ2-1 and V is TRBV19, with 10 nucleotides matching TRBD2. This CDR3 contains 15 residues. Trimming cost V 4 bases and J 4 bases; bases outside gene matches: 4. In germline, CDR1 is LNHDA, CDR2 SQIVND (reference sequence). CDR3 residues: CASSNGLAVYNEQFF. In DNA, the CDR3 is TGTGCCAGTAGTAACGGACTAGCGGTATACAATGAGCAGTTCTTC.

The chain joins TRBV19 to TRBJ1-2; TRBD1 agrees at 8 bases. This CDR3 region has 17 residues. CDR1 is LNHDA, CDR2 SQIVND, per germline (reference sequence). V was pared by 4 bases and J by 8 bases, with 18 bases of the junction left unmatched. The CDR3 coding sequence is TGTGCCAGTAGTAGGAGCGGGCCCGGGACAGGCGAACCCGGCTACACCTTC. Protein product: CASSRSGPGTGEPGYTF.

The chain has TRBV19 and TRBJ1-1; a weak D match, TRBD1 (5 bases). The CDR3 has 12 amino acids. V shed 5 bases and J shed 5 bases, with 9 bases lying between them. Per the germline V gene, CDR1 is LNHDA and CDR2 is SQIVND (reference sequence). The CDR3 here is CASSAGKTEAFF. DNA of the CDR3: TGTGCCAGTAGTGCAGGGAAGACTGAAGCTTTCTTT.

The rearrangement links TRBV7-9 to TRBJ2-2, with 10 bases lining up with TRBD1. The V segment lost 5 bases and the J segment 7 bases; nucleotides outside the gene matches: 13. From germline, CDR1 is SEHNR and CDR2 FQNEAQ (reference sequence). This CDR3 is built from 17 residues. CDR3 nucleotides: TGTGCCAGCAGCCCCCCCCGACAGGGGGCGGGAGGCGGGGAGCTGTTTTTT. Translation gives CASSPPRQGAGGGELFF.

The chain couples TRBV25-1 to TRBJ1-2; no clear D gene. Trimming shortened V by 6 bases and J by 5 bases, and 13 bases separated the two germline ends. Germline V gene sequence: CDR1 MGHDK, CDR2 SYGVNS. CDR3 length equals 13 residues. The CDR3 DNA reads as TGTGCCAGCAGGGAGACGGTCGGTTATGGCTACACCTTC. This codes for CASRETVGYGYTF.

This chain links TRBV15 with TRBJ1-3; the D gene is possibly TRBD1 (6 bases). Trimming took off 0 bases at V and 2 bases at J, with 8 bases between the two ends. The germline CDR1 and CDR2 sequences are LNHNV and YYDKDF (reference sequence). CDR3 length: 15 residues. For the CDR3, the DNA is TGTGCCACCAGCAGAGATCGGACAGCTGGAAACACCATATATTTT. It yields the protein CATSRDRTAGNTIYF. The variable domain in full, completed from reference TRBV15 and TRBJ1-3, reads DAMVIQNPRYQVTQFGKPVTLSCSQTLNHNVMYWYQQKSSQAPKLLFHYYDKDFNNEADTPDNFQSRRPNTSFCFLDIRSPGLGDTAMYLCATSRDRTAGNTIYFGEGSWLTVV.

The genes are TRBV19 and TRBJ2-7; a possible D gene is TRBD2 (6 bases). CDR1 is LNHDA, CDR2 SQIVND, per germline (reference sequence). V dropped 1 base and J dropped 4 bases, with 11 bases sitting between them. There are 14 residues in the CDR3. As DNA, the CDR3 is TGTGCCAGTAGTATAGCTGGCGGGGCTTACGAGCAGTACTTC. Its protein is CASSIAGGAYEQYF.

This chain uses TRBV21-1 with TRBJ1-5. TRBV21-1 is deemed a pseudogene. CDR3 length: 17 amino acids. The CDR3, as DNA: TGTGCCAGCAGCAAAGCGCGGGAGGTTTATAGCAATCAGCCCCAGCATTTT. This translates into CASSKAREVYSNQPQHF.

The rearrangement joins TRBV7-6 to TRBJ2-2; 13 nucleotides agree with TRBD2. V trimming: 5 bases; J trimming: 3 bases; junction bases outside the gene matches: 3. Germline V lookup: CDR1 SGHVS, CDR2 FNYEAQ. The CDR3 is 16 amino acids. CDR3 sequence: CASSPLAGGDTGELFF. CDR3 bases: TGTGCCAGCAGCCCACTAGCGGGAGGGGACACCGGGGAGCTGTTTTTT.

A single count supports this clone. The gene calls are TRBV4-3 and TRBJ1-5; a possible D gene is TRBD1 (5 bases). The CDR3 totals 17 residues. CDR1 and CDR2 (germline): LGHNA, YSLEER. Between the trimmed V and J ends, which lost 2 bases and 7 bases, there was a span of 21 bases. The CDR3 region is CASSQTVAGRAGQPQHF. As DNA, the CDR3 is TGCGCCAGCAGCCAAACGGTGGCCGGCAGGGCGGGACAGCCCCAGCATTTT.

The chain carries TRBV19 and TRBJ2-2; 8 bases are shared with TRBD1. Germline V lookup: CDR1 LNHDA, CDR2 SQIVND (reference sequence). There are 15 residues in the CDR3. Trimming cost V 8 bases and J 1 base; bases outside gene matches: 6. DNA of the CDR3: TGTGCCAGTCATATCGGGACAGGGAACACCGGGGAGCTGTTTTTT. Residues: CASHIGTGNTGELFF.